Shown below are 10 T cell receptor beta chains from a single sample sequenced in a study of cytomegalovirus exposure and HLA in healthy donors. The PCR used 60 Vbeta and 13 Jbeta primers. Some clones are missing from TCRdb's copy, which holds only in-frame ones; the method was immunoSEQ multiplex PCR. Of approximately 120,000 clones listed, about 80% are singletons. The specimen sequenced was PBMCs. All receptors come from a man in his forties in good health and CMV-seronegative.

V gene TRBV7-2 combines with J gene TRBJ1-2; TRBD1 matches at 10 bases. Germline-derived CDR1 and CDR2 are SGHTA and FQGNSA. J lost 4 bases, V lost 6 bases, and 5 bases had no gene match. The length of the CDR3 is 14 residues. The chain's CDR3 is CASSWDRGGYGYTF. CDR3 sequence (DNA): TGTGCCAGCAGTTGGGACAGGGGCGGCTATGGCTACACCTTC. Full variable domain (missing parts from reference TRBV7-2 and TRBJ1-2): GAGVSQSPSNKVTEKGKDVELRCDPISGHTALYWYRQSLGQGLEFLIYFQGNSAPDKSGLPSDRFSAERTGGSVSTLTIQRTQQEDSAVYLCASSWDRGGYGYTFGSGTRLTVV.

This clone came up a few times. CDR3 protein: CAAGEQSSYEQYF. The CDR3 DNA reads as TGTGCCGCCGGAGAACAAAGCTCCTACGAGCAGTACTTC. This chain joins TRBV5-4 and TRBJ2-7; D is unclear. Trimming took off 10 bases at V and 0 bases at J, with 14 bases between the two ends. This CDR3 has 13 residues. In germline, CDR1 is SGHNT, CDR2 YYREEE (reference sequence).

This rearrangement joins TRBV28 to TRBJ2-7, with a weak D call TRBD2 (5 bases). The germline gives CDR1 MDHEN, CDR2 SYDVKM. V gave up 5 bases and J gave up 0 bases, with 14 bases separating them. The CDR3 totals 15 residues. CDR3 in amino acids: CASSPNGDGSYEQYF. CDR3 in DNA: TGTGCCAGCAGTCCTAACGGGGATGGCTCCTACGAGCAGTACTTC.

The V call is TRBV7-9, the J call TRBJ2-1; TRBD2 aligns across 7 bases. Germline V CDR1 and CDR2: SEHNR, FQNEAQ (reference sequence). The V gene end was trimmed by 1 base and the J gene end by 1 base; junction bases not matched to a gene: 1. The CDR3 spans 15 residues. The CDR3 DNA follows: TGTGCCAGCAGCTTAGGGCGGGGGTCCTACAATGAGCAGTTCTTC. This sequence encodes CASSLGRGSYNEQFF.

The table lists this clone with a count of one. This chain joins TRBV5-4 and TRBJ2-5; D possibly corresponds to TRBD2 (5 bases). The CDR3 has 13 residues. Looked up from germline, CDR1 is SGHNT and CDR2 is YYREEE (reference sequence). The V and J ends lost 2 bases and 5 bases respectively, with 10 bases between them. The CDR3 loop is CASSLRQRETQYF. DNA of the CDR3: TGTGCCAGCAGCTTACGGCAGCGGGAGACCCAGTACTTC. The full variable domain, in which reference TRBV5-4 and TRBJ2-5 provide the parts outside the CDR3, is ETGVTQSPTHLIKTRGQQVTLRCSSQSGHNTVSWYQQALGQGPQFIFQYYREEENGRGNFPPRFSGLQFPNYSSELNVNALELDDSALYLCASSLRQRETQYFGPGTRLLVL.

The chain combines TRBV7-3 with TRBJ2-2; weak D call: TRBD1 (5 bases). This CDR3 contains 15 residues. Germline V gives CDR1 SGHTA, CDR2 FQGTGA. Trimming took off 0 bases at V and 6 bases at J, with 11 bases between the two ends. The CDR3 bases are TGTGCCAGCAGCTTAACGTTGAAGGGGTCCGGGGAGCTGTTTTTT. This gives the protein CASSLTLKGSGELFF.

The V and J genes are TRBV5-5 and TRBJ2-3; a possible D gene is TRBD1 (5 bases). The CDR3 runs to 15 residues. Germline CDR1 reads SGHKS; CDR2 reads YYEKEE (reference sequence). V was cut by 2 bases and J by 4 bases, with 14 bases left in between. In DNA form, the CDR3 reads TGTGCCAGCAGCTTTTCGGACAATGAAGCAGATACGCAGTATTTT. Translated, it gives CASSFSDNEADTQYF. Full variable domain (outside the CDR3, taken from reference TRBV5-5 and TRBJ2-3): DAGVTQSPTHLIKTRGQQVTLRCSPISGHKSVSWYQQVLGQGPQFIFQYYEKEERGRGNFPDRFSARQFPNYSSELNVNALLLGDSALYLCASSFSDNEADTQYFGPGTRLTVL.

V and J are TRBV6-6 and TRBJ2-7, with 9 bases matching TRBD1. From germline, CDR1 is MNHNY and CDR2 SVGAGI (reference sequence). The CDR3 loop spans 14 amino acids. Germline trimming cut 11 bases from V and 3 bases from J; bases unmatched to any gene: 11. The chain's CDR3 is CAGWSGQGYYEQYF. The CDR3 nucleotides are TGTGCCGGATGGTCGGGACAGGGCTACTACGAGCAGTACTTC.

As DNA, the CDR3 is TGTGCCAGTGGGGACAGGGGATCCTACGAGCAGTACTTC. Its protein product is CASGDRGSYEQYF. V and J are TRBV6-5 and TRBJ2-7, with 10 bases that match TRBD1. This CDR3 region has 13 residues. In germline, CDR1 is MNHEY, CDR2 SVGAGI. The V segment lost 9 bases and the J segment 1 base; nucleotides outside the gene matches: 3.

This clone showed up just a few times. The genes are TRBV18 and TRBJ2-2, with D maybe TRBD1 (5 bases). The length of the CDR3 is 13 residues. Germline V lookup: CDR1 KGHSH, CDR2 LQKENI. The germline V and J ends were trimmed by 3 bases and 7 bases, with 9 bases remaining between them. CDR3 in amino acids: CASSPGLYGELFF. CDR3 bases: TGTGCCAGCTCACCGGGGCTGTACGGGGAGCTGTTTTTT. Using reference TRBV18 and TRBJ2-2 for the parts outside the CDR3, the full variable domain is NAGVMQNPRHLVRRRGQEARLRCSPMKGHSHVYWYRQLPEEGLKFMVYLQKENIIDESGMPKERFSAEFPKEGPSILRIQQVVRGDSAAYFCASSPGLYGELFFGEGSRLTVL.